Listed below are T cell receptor beta chains from one sample, sequenced in a study of blood T cell repertoires in COVID-19. Here immunoSEQ multiplex PCR was the method, and the copy in TCRdb shows in-frame clones only, minus some. This table holds more than 75,000 clones, 70% to 90% found once. Source material: peripheral blood. Every receptor here comes from a woman of 80 years or more with active COVID-19. Both conserved end residues are part of each CDR3. The D gene is left open where the match is weak. Expanded clones are given a class, and other clones once, few, many or no size at all.

TRBV6-1	TRBJ1-5	TRBD1	once	CASSDTGDNQPQHF	TGTGCCAGCAGTGATACAGGGGACAATCAGCCCCAGCATTTT
TRBV7-2	TRBJ1-4	-	once	CASSFRGSTNEKLFF	TGTGCCAGCAGTTTCAGGGGTTCAACTAATGAAAAACTGTTTTTT
TRBV7-3	TRBJ2-6	-	-	CASSSPISANVLTF	TGTGCCAGCAGCTCACCTATTAGTGCCAACGTCCTGACTTTC
TRBV13	TRBJ2-5	TRBD1	-	CASSPGTGYMETQYF	TGTGCCAGCAGCCCCGGGACAGGGTACATGGAGACCCAGTACTTC
TRBV30	TRBJ2-3	-	-	CATSQGHTDTQYF	TGTGCCACGTCACAGGGCCACACAGATACGCAGTATTTT
TRBV7-2	TRBJ1-1	-	-	CASGAQGNTEAFF	TGTGCCAGCGGGGCACAGGGGAACACTGAAGCTTTCTTT
TRBV7-8	TRBJ1-1	-	-	CASSFQGLNTEAFF	TGTGCCAGCAGCTTTCAGGGGTTGAACACTGAAGCTTTCTTT
TRBV5-1	TRBJ1-2	TRBD1	once	CASSLVTGTASGYTF	TGCGCCAGCAGCTTGGTTACCGGGACAGCATCCGGCTACACCTTC
TRBV18	TRBJ2-7	-	-	CASSLHVTADRYEQYF	TGTGCCAGCTCACTCCACGTTACAGCCGATCGCTACGAGCAGTACTTC
TRBV9	TRBJ2-7	TRBD1	-	CASSATGTGTYEQYF	TGTGCCAGCAGCGCCACCGGGACAGGAACATACGAGCAGTACTTC
TRBV19	TRBJ2-1	TRBD2	-	CASSLPLAAAYNEQFF	TGTGCCAGTAGCCTACCACTAGCGGCCGCCTACAATGAGCAGTTCTTC
TRBV18	TRBJ1-2	TRBD1	-	CASSGTAVYGYTF	TGTGCCAGCTCTGGGACAGCTGTTTATGGCTACACCTTC
TRBV11-3	TRBJ2-2	-	-	CASSPEWALGTGELFF	TGTGCCAGCAGCCCAGAGTGGGCCCTCGGTACCGGGGAGCTGTTTTTT
TRBV6-5	TRBJ2-1	TRBD2	-	CATILAASSYNEQFF	TGTGCCACAATTCTAGCGGCCAGCTCCTACAATGAGCAGTTCTTC
TRBV5-1	TRBJ2-7	TRBD2	-	CASSLEAGAYEQYF	TGCGCCAGCAGCTTGGAAGCGGGGGCCTACGAGCAGTACTTC
TRBV9	TRBJ2-7	TRBD1	-	CASSVADRSPGEQYF	TGTGCCAGCAGCGTAGCGGACAGGTCCCCCGGCGAGCAGTACTTC
TRBV29-1	TRBJ1-5	TRBD1	-	CSVRTGGGQPQHF	TGCAGCGTTAGGACAGGGGGAGGTCAGCCCCAGCATTTT
TRBV28	TRBJ2-1	TRBD1	-	CASSLRTGDLEQFF	TGTGCCAGCAGCCTAAGGACAGGCGACTTGGAGCAGTTCTTC
TRBV28	TRBJ1-4	TRBD1	once	CASKTGQEYEKLFF	TGTGCCAGCAAAACCGGACAGGAATACGAAAAACTGTTTTTT
TRBV28	TRBJ2-7	TRBD2	-	CASRRGLADSYEQYF	TGTGCCAGCAGAAGGGGACTAGCAGATTCCTACGAGCAGTACTTC
TRBV7-8	TRBJ1-1	-	-	CASSFYPGGMNTEAFF	TGTGCCAGCAGCTTTTACCCTGGCGGAATGAACACTGAAGCTTTCTTT
TRBV3-1/TRBV3-2	TRBJ2-7	TRBD1	-	CASSDRGLFYEQYF	TGTGCCAGCAGCGACAGGGGGCTGTTCTACGAGCAGTACTTC
TRBV19	TRBJ1-5	-	few	CASTGEWANSNQPQHF	TGTGCCAGTACAGGGGAATGGGCTAATAGCAATCAGCCCCAGCATTTT
TRBV5-1	TRBJ1-2	-	-	CASSRDNQIYGYTF	TGCGCCAGCAGCAGGGACAACCAGATCTATGGCTACACCTTC
TRBV30	TRBJ1-6	-	-	CAWSPLGADNSPLHF	TGTGCCTGGAGTCCTCTGGGGGCGGATAATTCACCCCTCCACTTT
TRBV7-2	TRBJ2-3	-	-	CASSLGGQGDTQYF	TGTGCCAGCAGCTTAGGCGGTCAAGGAGATACGCAGTATTTT
TRBV29-1	TRBJ2-3	-	-	CSVGHRTDTQYF	TGCAGCGTGGGACACCGCACAGATACGCAGTATTTT
TRBV6-5	TRBJ2-1	-	-	CASFLAVINEQFF	TGTGCCAGCTTTCTTGCAGTGATCAATGAGCAGTTCTTC
TRBV7-3	TRBJ2-1	TRBD2	-	CASSLIVAGGFYEQFF	TGTGCCAGCAGCCTGATCGTAGCGGGAGGATTCTATGAGCAGTTCTTC
TRBV28	TRBJ1-1	-	-	CASGPLWAFF	TGTGCCAGTGGTCCACTGTGGGCTTTCTTT
TRBV3-1/TRBV3-2	TRBJ2-3	-	-	CASSPRGWGGTDTQYF	TGTGCCAGCAGCCCCCGAGGGTGGGGGGGCACAGATACGCAGTATTTT
TRBV7-9	TRBJ1-1	-	-	CASSLEFGQPGSTEAFF	TGTGCCAGCAGCTTAGAGTTCGGACAGCCGGGGTCCACTGAAGCTTTCTTT
TRBV6-6	TRBJ2-3	TRBD1	-	CASSTRTGGFRDTQYF	TGTGCCAGCAGTACCCGGACAGGGGGATTTAGAGATACGCAGTATTTT
TRBV19	TRBJ2-7	TRBD2	-	CASTRTSGAYEQYF	TGTGCCAGTACCCGGACTAGCGGAGCCTACGAGCAGTACTTC
TRBV5-8	TRBJ1-1	TRBD1	once	CASSPGQASNTEAFF	TGTGCCAGCAGTCCCGGACAGGCGTCGAACACTGAAGCTTTCTTT
TRBV7-9	TRBJ1-1	TRBD1	-	CASSLDRGRTEAFF	TGTGCCAGCAGCTTAGACAGGGGGCGAACTGAAGCTTTCTTT
TRBV6-5	TRBJ2-1	TRBD2	-	CASSYSGLAGAREQFF	TGTGCCAGCAGTTACTCGGGGCTAGCGGGAGCACGGGAGCAGTTCTTC
TRBV27	TRBJ2-7	TRBD2	-	CASRQLAGGREQYF	TGTGCCAGCAGACAACTAGCGGGAGGTCGGGAGCAGTACTTC
TRBV7-2	TRBJ2-7	-	-	CASSLNQRVYEQYF	TGTGCCAGCAGCTTAAATCAGCGGGTCTACGAGCAGTACTTC
TRBV11-3	TRBJ2-1	TRBD2	-	CASSPPTRSGRTIEQFF	TGTGCCAGCAGCCCACCGACGCGTAGCGGGAGAACGATTGAGCAGTTCTTC
TRBV7-2	TRBJ1-1	TRBD1	-	CASSFRGQAAFF	TGTGCCAGCAGCTTCCGCGGACAGGCGGCTTTCTTT
TRBV15	TRBJ1-4	-	-	CATSRRKEITNEKLFF	TGTGCCACCAGCAGACGTAAGGAGATAACTAATGAAAAACTGTTTTTT
TRBV5-1	TRBJ2-3	-	-	CASSFSDSTDTQYF	TGCGCCAGCAGCTTCAGTGATAGCACAGATACGCAGTATTTT
TRBV2	TRBJ2-1	TRBD2	-	CASSGLAGINEQFF	TGTGCCAGCAGCGGACTAGCGGGAATAAATGAGCAGTTCTTC
TRBV19	TRBJ2-2	TRBD1	-	CASSKTTGDPTGELFF	TGTGCCAGTAGTAAAACGACAGGGGACCCCACCGGGGAGCTGTTTTTT
TRBV28	TRBJ1-1	-	once	CASSHPPAGPF	TGTGCCAGCAGTCACCCTCCAGCGGGGCCTTTT
TRBV7-2	TRBJ2-3	TRBD1	-	CASSSRTGGGTDTQYF	TGTGCCAGCAGCTCTAGGACAGGGGGCGGCACAGATACGCAGTATTTT
TRBV6-2/TRBV6-3	TRBJ2-1	-	-	CASSYNIPYNEQFF	TGTGCCAGCAGTTACAACATCCCCTACAATGAGCAGTTCTTC
TRBV7-9	TRBJ1-1	-	-	CASSITFTGHTEAFF	TGTGCCAGCAGCATTACCTTTACAGGGCACACTGAAGCTTTCTTT
TRBV24-1	TRBJ2-7	-	-	CATSDGPVGFYEQYF	TGTGCCACCAGTGATGGGCCCGTGGGTTTCTACGAGCAGTACTTC
TRBV2	TRBJ2-1	TRBD2	-	CASSERGLAGVSTEQFF	TGTGCCAGCAGTGAAAGAGGACTAGCGGGAGTAAGTACTGAGCAGTTCTTC
TRBV7-2	TRBJ1-5	TRBD1	-	CASSLAAGGQGNLHF	TGTGCCAGCAGCTTAGCCGCCGGTGGACAGGGTAATTTGCATTTT
TRBV15	TRBJ2-2	TRBD2	-	CATTSGSGAGELFF	TGTGCCACGACTAGCGGGAGCGGGGCCGGGGAGCTGTTTTTT
TRBV5-6	TRBJ1-4	TRBD1	-	CASSLGRQGAGKLFF	TGTGCCAGCAGCTTGGGGAGACAGGGGGCTGGAAAACTGTTTTTT
TRBV5-6	TRBJ2-7	-	-	CASSLGGGADYEQYF	TGTGCCAGCAGCCTCGGAGGGGGCGCAGATTACGAGCAGTACTTC
TRBV18	TRBJ2-1	-	-	CASSPPQGLINEQFF	TGTGCCAGCTCACCGCCACAGGGTTTGATAAATGAGCAGTTCTTC
TRBV12-1	TRBJ2-7	-	-	CASTPRSRDEQYF	TGTGCCAGCACCCCTCGATCTCGGGACGAGCAGTACTTC